The clone carrying this T cell receptor beta chain was seen more than once but under ten times. The antigen remains undetermined. Using a J-beta primer mix together with a sample-barcoded 5' primer, a second PCR was run for about 7 to 12 cycles. Every cDNA molecule bore a tag from a template-switch adaptor containing 12 random nucleotides. Via MiXCR, TCRdb re-called the 5' RACE reads, giving one row per CDR3 protein. The repertoire holds 800,000 to 1,300,000 distinct CDR3 sequences, with under 30% as singletons. The data are from a study of blood T cells in healthy people across ages. General study findings and limits: The donors' CMV status was not determined, possibly confounding changes in expanded clonotypes. The percentage of naive T cells correlated strongly with TCR beta diversity.

The CDR3 extends over 18 amino acids. Trimming removed 3 bases from V and 4 bases from J; junction bases left unmatched: 16. These data were likewise used in another study, on T cells of mothers and their children. That source adds: Healthy Caucasian mothers, three in number, and their six children were the donors.

This TCR was recovered from a girl aged 2-15 years in good health. The chain recombines TRBV12-3 or TRBV12-4 with TRBJ1-2; the match to TRBD1 covers 8 bases. The sample consisted of blood. CDR3 sequence reads: CASSFQLGRGPFGYGYTF. The CDR3 coding sequence is TGTGCCAGCAGTTTTCAGCTGGGCAGGGGGCCCTTTGGCTATGGCTACACCTTC.